The sequence of this T cell receptor (beta chain) was determined in a study of spatial heterogeneity in lung cancer. Findings of the study overall: Tumors with more nonsynonymous mutations had more expanded intratumoral alpha and beta TCRs.

One entry per CDR3 protein results from TCRdb running MiXCR on the 5' RACE reads. The table includes several thousand distinct CDR3 sequences, about 15% detected once. The time point is: sample taken at primary tumor resection. Remarks on this clonotype: Antigen unknown. This may be a read error, as it is one base from a much larger clone.

This CDR3 comprises 16 residues. The J segment lost 6 bases and the V segment lost 5 bases, leaving 12 bases of the junction unmatched. Germline values: CDR1 SGHTA, CDR2 FQGNSA. The chain combines TRBV7-2 with TRBJ1-5; the match to TRBD1 covers 8 bases. This TCR derives from a female donor with early-stage non-small cell lung cancer. The sample consisted of lung tumor tissue, taken at surgery. The CDR3 loop reads CASSRQAGGAGQPQHF. In DNA form, the CDR3 reads TGTGCCAGCAGCCGACAGGCAGGGGGCGCAGGTCAGCCCCAGCATTTT.